A selection of T cell receptor beta chains follows, all from one sample in a study of T cells in Graves' hyperthyroidism and ophthalmopathy. TCRdb re-derived calls from the multiplex PCR reads in MiXCR, one entry per CDR3 protein. The sample consists of about 350,000 distinct CDR3 sequences, more than 11% of them appearing once. The sequencing sample was made of blood. The source of these receptors is a woman aged 25-40 years with Graves' hyperthyroidism. The CDR3 runs from the conserved cysteine through the conserved F or W. Fields, in order: clone size, J gene, V gene, D gene, CDR3 protein, CDR3 DNA. The D gene is left open where the match is weak. Clone size, where shown, is once, few, many, or a class for clones that have expanded.

size: few
J: TRBJ2-7
V: TRBV30
D: NA
CDR3: CAWRFLYEQYF
DNA: TGTGCCTGGAGGTTCCTATACGAGCAGTACTTC

size: many
J: TRBJ1-1
V: TRBV30
D: NA
CDR3: CAWMRRGGAFF
DNA: TGTGCCTGGATGAGGAGGGGAGGGGCTTTCTTT

size: many
J: TRBJ1-2
V: TRBV3-1
D: NA
CDR3: CASSQRVALDGYTF
DNA: TGTGCCAGCAGCCAACGCGTGGCCCTGGATGGCTACACCTTC

size: many
J: TRBJ2-1
V: TRBV30
D: TRBD2
CDR3: CAWSGVGGRDNEQFF
DNA: TGTGCCTGGAGTGGCGTCGGCGGGAGGGACAATGAGCAGTTCTTC

size: many
J: TRBJ2-1
V: TRBV30
D: TRBD2
CDR3: CAWSVSRLAMRNEQFF
DNA: TGTGCCTGGAGTGTTTCGCGACTAGCGATGCGGAATGAGCAGTTCTTC

size: NA
J: TRBJ2-5
V: TRBV25-1
D: NA
CDR3: CASSVLGETQYF
DNA: TGTGCCAGCAGTGTCCTGGGTGAGACCCAGTACTTC

size: NA
J: TRBJ1-4
V: TRBV4-2
D: TRBD1
CDR3: CASSQDGSQGAREKLFF
DNA: TGTGCCAGCAGCCAAGATGGGTCCCAGGGGGCGAGAGAAAAACTGTTTTTT

size: many
J: TRBJ2-5
V: TRBV2
D: NA
CDR3: CASSMYQETQYF
DNA: TGTGCCAGCTCAATGTACCAAGAGACCCAGTACTTC

size: many
J: TRBJ2-3
V: TRBV28
D: TRBD1
CDR3: CASSPGTVDTQYF
DNA: TGTGCCAGCAGTCCCGGGACAGTCGATACGCAGTATTTT

size: few
J: TRBJ2-1
V: TRBV2
D: TRBD2
CDR3: CASSEVGLAGEASYNEQFF
DNA: TGTGCCAGCAGTGAAGTGGGGCTAGCGGGGGAGGCCTCCTACAATGAGCAGTTCTTC

size: many
J: TRBJ2-6
V: TRBV2
D: TRBD1
CDR3: CASSGPGQGKTPGANVLTF
DNA: TGTGCCAGCAGTGGCCCGGGACAGGGGAAGACTCCTGGGGCCAACGTCCTGACTTTC

size: many
J: TRBJ1-2
V: TRBV15
D: TRBD1
CDR3: CATSTRQGAGYTF
DNA: TGTGCCACCAGCACAAGACAGGGCGCTGGCTACACCTTC

size: few
J: TRBJ2-4
V: TRBV28
D: NA
CDR3: CASSLPVDSYVKNIQYF
DNA: TGTGCCAGCAGTCTCCCCGTAGACAGTTATGTCAAAAACATTCAGTACTTC

size: NA
J: TRBJ2-1
V: TRBV2
D: NA
CDR3: CASSTAPYNEQFF
DNA: TGTGCCAGTAGCACAGCCCCCTACAATGAGCAGTTCTTC

size: few
J: TRBJ2-1
V: TRBV6-2/TRBV6-3
D: NA
CDR3: CASSVTSSPYNEQFF
DNA: TGTGCCAGCAGCGTGACTAGTTCCCCCTACAATGAGCAGTTCTTC

size: NA
J: TRBJ1-1
V: TRBV18
D: TRBD1
CDR3: CASSRQGPDTEAFF
DNA: TGTGCCAGCTCACGACAGGGTCCGGACACTGAAGCTTTCTTT

size: few
J: TRBJ2-5
V: TRBV11-2
D: NA
CDR3: CASSLNRRETQYF
DNA: TGTGCCAGCAGCTTAAATCGGAGGGAGACCCAGTACTTC

size: NA
J: TRBJ1-5
V: TRBV24-1
D: TRBD1
CDR3: CATSETGQGPNQPQHF
DNA: TGTGCCACCAGTGAAACGGGACAGGGGCCTAATCAGCCCCAGCATTTT

size: many
J: TRBJ2-1
V: TRBV30
D: NA
CDR3: CAWSDGSPQFF
DNA: TGTGCCTGGAGTGATGGGAGCCCTCAGTTCTTC

size: many
J: TRBJ1-1
V: TRBV30
D: NA
CDR3: CARGQGDTEAFF
DNA: TGTGCCAGAGGACAAGGCGACACTGAAGCTTTCTTT

size: NA
J: TRBJ1-6
V: TRBV20-1
D: NA
CDR3: CSAGKGKDGDNSPLHF
DNA: TGCAGTGCTGGAAAAGGCAAGGACGGAGATAATTCACCCCTCCACTTT

size: few
J: TRBJ2-7
V: TRBV4-2
D: NA
CDR3: CASSQVQQSSYEQYF
DNA: TGTGCCAGCAGCCAAGTGCAGCAGAGCTCCTACGAGCAGTACTTC

size: NA
J: TRBJ1-1
V: TRBV5-8
D: NA
CDR3: CASSHWGDGLNTEAFF
DNA: TGTGCCAGCAGCCATTGGGGGGACGGCTTGAACACTGAAGCTTTCTTT

size: many
J: TRBJ2-2
V: TRBV7-9
D: NA
CDR3: CASSNRVPGELFF
DNA: TGTGCCAGCAGCAACAGGGTCCCCGGGGAGCTGTTTTTT

size: NA
J: TRBJ2-4
V: TRBV15
D: NA
CDR3: CATSIGGVLAKNIQYF
DNA: TGTGCCACCAGCATAGGAGGGGTGTTAGCCAAAAACATTCAGTACTTC

size: NA
J: TRBJ1-5
V: TRBV19
D: NA
CDR3: CASNVGRSNQPQHF
DNA: TGTGCCAGTAATGTGGGCCGTAGCAATCAGCCCCAGCATTTT

size: many
J: TRBJ1-1
V: TRBV28
D: NA
CDR3: CASIKQTGNTEAFF
DNA: TGTGCCAGCATCAAACAAACAGGGAACACTGAAGCTTTCTTT

size: NA
J: TRBJ2-5
V: TRBV5-6
D: NA
CDR3: CASSLKGERYQETQYF
DNA: TGTGCCAGCAGCTTGAAGGGGGAGAGGTACCAAGAGACCCAGTACTTC

size: once
J: TRBJ2-7
V: TRBV20-1
D: NA
CDR3: CSALRRDLNEQYF
DNA: TGCAGTGCTCTGAGGCGAGACCTGAACGAGCAGTACTTC

size: many
J: TRBJ2-1
V: TRBV2
D: TRBD2
CDR3: CASRGLAGVNEQFF
DNA: TGTGCCAGCAGGGGACTAGCGGGGGTCAATGAGCAGTTCTTC

size: NA
J: TRBJ2-1
V: TRBV4-2
D: TRBD2
CDR3: CASSPGLAGADNEQFF
DNA: TGTGCCAGCAGCCCCGGACTAGCGGGAGCCGACAATGAGCAGTTCTTC

size: NA
J: TRBJ1-2
V: TRBV12-3/TRBV12-4
D: TRBD1
CDR3: CASTSGGYYGYTF
DNA: TGTGCCAGCACATCAGGGGGCTACTATGGCTACACCTTC

size: NA
J: TRBJ2-3
V: TRBV20-1
D: TRBD2
CDR3: CSASLAGTDTQYF
DNA: TGCAGTGCTTCACTAGCGGGCACAGATACGCAGTATTTT

size: NA
J: TRBJ2-3
V: TRBV5-5
D: NA
CDR3: CAGSLRDTDTQYF
DNA: TGTGCCGGCAGCTTGAGAGACACAGATACGCAGTATTTT

size: few
J: TRBJ2-3
V: TRBV6-5
D: NA
CDR3: CASSYSSSTDTQYF
DNA: TGTGCCAGCAGTTACTCCTCCAGCACAGATACGCAGTATTTT

size: many
J: TRBJ2-2
V: TRBV15
D: TRBD1
CDR3: CATSSWIGTANTGELFF
DNA: TGTGCCACCAGCAGTTGGATCGGGACAGCGAACACCGGGGAGCTGTTTTTT

size: many
J: TRBJ2-7
V: TRBV27
D: TRBD1
CDR3: CASSNRDRPWEQYF
DNA: TGTGCCAGCAGTAACCGGGACAGGCCGTGGGAGCAGTACTTC

size: NA
J: TRBJ1-1
V: TRBV15
D: NA
CDR3: CATSSTGSGEAFF
DNA: TGTGCCACCAGCAGTACAGGGAGCGGTGAAGCTTTCTTT

size: NA
J: TRBJ2-3
V: TRBV12-3/TRBV12-4
D: NA
CDR3: CASSTIRAGLSTDTQYF
DNA: TGTGCCAGCAGCACAATAAGGGCGGGGCTCAGCACAGATACGCAGTATTTT

size: many
J: TRBJ1-5
V: TRBV20-1
D: NA
CDR3: CSASSDQPQHF
DNA: TGCAGTGCTAGCAGTGATCAGCCCCAGCATTTT

size: many
J: TRBJ1-3
V: TRBV5-4
D: NA
CDR3: CASSSRPSSGNTIYF
DNA: TGTGCCAGCAGCTCCAGGCCAAGCTCTGGAAACACCATATATTTT

size: few
J: TRBJ1-1
V: TRBV19
D: NA
CDR3: CASNRGWGRNTEAFF
DNA: TGTGCCAGTAACCGGGGGTGGGGGCGGAACACTGAAGCTTTCTTT

size: NA
J: TRBJ2-4
V: TRBV18
D: NA
CDR3: CASSPVDPRNIQYF
DNA: TGTGCCAGCTCACCAGTGGACCCTAGAAACATTCAGTACTTC

size: many
J: TRBJ2-2
V: TRBV15
D: NA
CDR3: CATSNPQSHTGELFF
DNA: TGTGCCACCAGCAATCCTCAAAGCCACACCGGGGAGCTGTTTTTT

size: NA
J: TRBJ1-6
V: TRBV27
D: NA
CDR3: CASSLSWYSSPLHF
DNA: TGTGCCAGCAGTTTATCCTGGTACAGTTCACCCCTCCACTTT

size: many
J: TRBJ2-7
V: TRBV7-2
D: NA
CDR3: CASSTSGYEQYF
DNA: TGTGCCAGCAGCACAAGTGGGTACGAGCAGTACTTC